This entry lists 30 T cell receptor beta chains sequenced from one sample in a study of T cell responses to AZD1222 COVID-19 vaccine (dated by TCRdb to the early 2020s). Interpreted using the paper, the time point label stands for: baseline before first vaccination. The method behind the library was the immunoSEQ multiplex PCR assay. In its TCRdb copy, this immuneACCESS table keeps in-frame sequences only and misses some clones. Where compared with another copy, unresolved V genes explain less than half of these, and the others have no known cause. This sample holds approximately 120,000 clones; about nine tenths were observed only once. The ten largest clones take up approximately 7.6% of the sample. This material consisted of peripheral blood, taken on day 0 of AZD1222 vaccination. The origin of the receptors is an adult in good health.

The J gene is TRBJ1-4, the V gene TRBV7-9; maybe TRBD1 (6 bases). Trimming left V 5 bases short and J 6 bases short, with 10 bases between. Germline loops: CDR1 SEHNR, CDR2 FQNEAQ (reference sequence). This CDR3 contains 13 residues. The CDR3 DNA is TGTGCCAGCAGCCCCGGGACACATGAAAAACTGTTTTTT. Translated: CASSPGTHEKLFF.

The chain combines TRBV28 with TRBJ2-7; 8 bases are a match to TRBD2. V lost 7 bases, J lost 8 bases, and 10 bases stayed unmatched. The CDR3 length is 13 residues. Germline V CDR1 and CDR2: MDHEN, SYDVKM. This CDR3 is CASMTSGSLKQYF. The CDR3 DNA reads TGTGCCAGCATGACCAGCGGGAGTCTAAAGCAGTACTTC.

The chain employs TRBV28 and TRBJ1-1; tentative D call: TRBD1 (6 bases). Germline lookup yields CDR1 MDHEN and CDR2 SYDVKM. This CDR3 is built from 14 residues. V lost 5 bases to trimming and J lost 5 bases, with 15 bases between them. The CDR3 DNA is TGTGCCAGCAGTCTTATGCAGGGGTTTACTGAAGCTTTCTTT. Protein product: CASSLMQGFTEAFF.

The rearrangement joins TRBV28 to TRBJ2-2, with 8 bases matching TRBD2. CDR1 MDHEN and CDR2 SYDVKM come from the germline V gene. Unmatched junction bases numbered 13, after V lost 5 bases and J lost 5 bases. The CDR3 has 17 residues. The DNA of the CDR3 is TGTGCCAGCAGTCCCCTCCGGGAGGGCCAGGAAACCGGGGAGCTGTTTTTT. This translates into CASSPLREGQETGELFF. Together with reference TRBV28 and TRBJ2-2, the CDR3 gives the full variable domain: DVKVTQSSRYLVKRTGEKVFLECVQDMDHENMFWYRQDPGLGLRLIYFSYDVKMKEKGDIPEGYSVSREKKERFSLILESASTNQTSMYLCASSPLREGQETGELFFGEGSRLTVL.

For the CDR3, the DNA is TGTGCCAGTAGTATTCAGAGAGGGACTGAAGCTTTCTTT. Translated, it gives CASSIQRGTEAFF. The chain is built from TRBV19 and TRBJ1-1; D gene unclear. V lost 3 bases and J 5 bases, leaving 10 bases between the germline ends. Per the germline V gene, CDR1 is LNHDA and CDR2 is SQIVND (reference sequence). The CDR3 sequence is 13 residues long.

The CDR3 protein is CASSLPGGVSEKLFF. CDR3 coding DNA: TGTGCCAGCAGCTTGCCAGGGGGTGTGAGTGAAAAACTGTTTTTT. This chain links TRBV5-8 with TRBJ1-4, with TRBD1 matching 7 bases. The J segment lost 7 bases and the V segment lost 1 base, leaving 7 bases of the junction unmatched. The CDR3 loop spans 15 amino acids. Germline V gene data show CDR1 as SGHTS and CDR2 as YDEGEE.

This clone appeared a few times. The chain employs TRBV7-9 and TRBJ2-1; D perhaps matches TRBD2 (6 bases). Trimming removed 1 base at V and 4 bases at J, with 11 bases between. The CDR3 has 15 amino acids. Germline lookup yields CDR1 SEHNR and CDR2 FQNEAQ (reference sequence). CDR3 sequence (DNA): TGTGCCAGCAGCTTAGGGACTAAATTTTACAATGAGCAGTTCTTC. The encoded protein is CASSLGTKFYNEQFF.

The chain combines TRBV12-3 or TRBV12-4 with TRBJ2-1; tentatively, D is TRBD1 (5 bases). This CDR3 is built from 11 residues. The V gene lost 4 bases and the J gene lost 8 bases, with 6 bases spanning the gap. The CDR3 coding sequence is TGTGCCAGCAGTTCAGGGCATGAGCAGTTCTTC. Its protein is CASSSGHEQFF.

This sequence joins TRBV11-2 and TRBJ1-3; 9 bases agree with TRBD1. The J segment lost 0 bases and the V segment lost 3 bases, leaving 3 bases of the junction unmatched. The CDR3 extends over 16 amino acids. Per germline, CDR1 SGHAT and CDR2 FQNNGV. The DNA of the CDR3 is TGTGCCAGCAGCTTCATGACAGGGGGCTCTGGAAACACCATATATTTT. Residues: CASSFMTGGSGNTIYF. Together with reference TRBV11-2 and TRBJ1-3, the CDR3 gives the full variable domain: EAGVAQSPRYKIIEKRQSVAFWCNPISGHATLYWYQQILGQGPKLLIQFQNNGVVDDSQLPKDRFSAERLKGVDSTLKIQPAKLEDSAVYLCASSFMTGGSGNTIYFGEGSWLTVV.

This chain's CDR3 is CASSLALRGGISYEQYF. The CDR3 DNA follows: TGTGCCAGCAGCTTAGCGCTAAGGGGGGGAATCTCCTACGAGCAGTACTTC. The rearrangement joins TRBV7-9 to TRBJ2-7, with D tentatively TRBD2 (7 bases). V lost 0 bases and J 0 bases, leaving 15 bases between the germline ends. Germline CDR1 SEHNR, CDR2 FQNEAQ (reference sequence). This CDR3 region has 17 residues.

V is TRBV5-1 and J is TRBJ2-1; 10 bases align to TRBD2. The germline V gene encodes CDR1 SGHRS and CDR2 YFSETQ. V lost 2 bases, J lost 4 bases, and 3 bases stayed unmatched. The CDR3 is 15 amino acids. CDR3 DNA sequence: TGCGCCAGCAGCTTACCTAGCGGGAGTTACAATGAGCAGTTCTTC. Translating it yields CASSLPSGSYNEQFF.

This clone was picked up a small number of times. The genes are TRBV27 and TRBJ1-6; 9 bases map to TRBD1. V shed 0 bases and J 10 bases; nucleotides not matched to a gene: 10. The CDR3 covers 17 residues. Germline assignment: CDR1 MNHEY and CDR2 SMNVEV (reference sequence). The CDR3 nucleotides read TGTGCCAGCAGTTTATCGAGGGTGGGACAGGGAAAATCACCCCTCCACTTT. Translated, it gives CASSLSRVGQGKSPLHF.

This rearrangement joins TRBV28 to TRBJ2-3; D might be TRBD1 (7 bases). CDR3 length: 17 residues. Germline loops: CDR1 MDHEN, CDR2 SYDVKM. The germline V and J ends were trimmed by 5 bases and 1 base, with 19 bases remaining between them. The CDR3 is CASSPYRGGSGTDTQYF. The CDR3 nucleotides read TGTGCCAGCAGTCCGTACAGGGGAGGTAGCGGCACAGATACGCAGTATTTT.

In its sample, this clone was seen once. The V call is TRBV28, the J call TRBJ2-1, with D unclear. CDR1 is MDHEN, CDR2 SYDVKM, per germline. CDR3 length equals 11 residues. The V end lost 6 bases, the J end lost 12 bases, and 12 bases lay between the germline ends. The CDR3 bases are TGTGCCAGCAGCCTGGAATGGGGGCAGTTCTTC. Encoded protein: CASSLEWGQFF.

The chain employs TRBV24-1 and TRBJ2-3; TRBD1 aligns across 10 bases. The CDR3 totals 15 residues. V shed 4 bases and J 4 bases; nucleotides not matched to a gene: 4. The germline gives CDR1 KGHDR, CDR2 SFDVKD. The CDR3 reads CATSDRTGGSDTQYF. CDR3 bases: TGTGCCACCAGTGACAGGACAGGGGGATCAGATACGCAGTATTTT.

The CDR3 DNA follows: TGTGCCAGCAGCAGCCCGGGACTAGCGGGACGGAGTAGAAAGGGTGAGCAGTTCTTC. Protein: CASSSPGLAGRSRKGEQFF. The rearrangement joins TRBV28 to TRBJ2-1; TRBD2 agrees at 13 bases. J was trimmed by 9 bases and V by 6 bases; bases with no gene match: 20. CDR1 and CDR2 from the germline V gene are MDHEN and SYDVKM. The CDR3 spans 19 residues.

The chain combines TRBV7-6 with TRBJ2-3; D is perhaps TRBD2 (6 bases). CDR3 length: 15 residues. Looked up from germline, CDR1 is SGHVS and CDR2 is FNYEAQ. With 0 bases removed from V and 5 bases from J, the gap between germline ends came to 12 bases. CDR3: CASSLASGAVDTQYF. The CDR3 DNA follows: TGTGCCAGCAGCTTAGCATCGGGAGCGGTAGATACGCAGTATTTT. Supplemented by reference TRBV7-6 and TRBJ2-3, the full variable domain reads GAGVSQSPRYKVTKRGQDVALRCDPISGHVSLYWYRQALGQGPEFLTYFNYEAQQDKSGLPNDRFSAERPEGSISTLTIQRTEQRDSAMYRCASSLASGAVDTQYFGPGTRLTVL.

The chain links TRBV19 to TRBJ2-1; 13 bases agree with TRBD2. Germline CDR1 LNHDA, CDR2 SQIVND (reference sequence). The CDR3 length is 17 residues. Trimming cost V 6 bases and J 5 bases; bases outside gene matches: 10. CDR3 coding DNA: TGTGCCAGTAGCAATGGGAGACTAGCGGGAGGTCACAATGAGCAGTTCTTC. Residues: CASSNGRLAGGHNEQFF.

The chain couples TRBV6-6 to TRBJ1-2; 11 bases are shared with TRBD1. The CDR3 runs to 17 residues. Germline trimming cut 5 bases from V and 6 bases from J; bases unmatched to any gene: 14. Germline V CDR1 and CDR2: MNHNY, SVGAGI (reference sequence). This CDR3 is CASSLKTGTGGFHGYTF. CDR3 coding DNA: TGTGCCAGCAGTCTTAAGACCGGGACAGGGGGTTTCCATGGCTACACCTTC.

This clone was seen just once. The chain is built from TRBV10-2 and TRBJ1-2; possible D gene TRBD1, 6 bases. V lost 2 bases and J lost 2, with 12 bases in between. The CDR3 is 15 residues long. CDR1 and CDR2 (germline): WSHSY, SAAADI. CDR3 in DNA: TGCGCCAGCAGTGAGACAGGGACGGTGAACTATGGCTACACCTTC. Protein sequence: CASSETGTVNYGYTF.

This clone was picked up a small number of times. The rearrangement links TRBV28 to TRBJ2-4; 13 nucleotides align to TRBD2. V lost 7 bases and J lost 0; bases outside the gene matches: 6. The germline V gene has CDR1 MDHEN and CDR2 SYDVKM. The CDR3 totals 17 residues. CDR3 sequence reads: CASKGTSGVIAKNIQYF. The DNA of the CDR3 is TGTGCCAGCAAAGGGACTAGCGGGGTTATAGCCAAAAACATTCAGTACTTC. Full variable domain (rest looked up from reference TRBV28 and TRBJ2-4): DVKVTQSSRYLVKRTGEKVFLECVQDMDHENMFWYRQDPGLGLRLIYFSYDVKMKEKGDIPEGYSVSREKKERFSLILESASTNQTSMYLCASKGTSGVIAKNIQYFGAGTRLSVL.

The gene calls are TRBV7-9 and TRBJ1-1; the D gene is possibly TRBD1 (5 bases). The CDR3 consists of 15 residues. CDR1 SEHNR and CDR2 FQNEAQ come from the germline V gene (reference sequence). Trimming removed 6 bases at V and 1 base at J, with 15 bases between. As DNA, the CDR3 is TGTGCCAGCAGACCCAGTACGGGGACGAACACTGAAGCTTTCTTT. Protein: CASRPSTGTNTEAFF.

The DNA for the CDR3 is TGTGCCAGCAGCCTACGACCGGGGACAGGCCCCAATGAGCAGTTCTTC. Protein: CASSLRPGTGPNEQFF. This rearrangement joins TRBV14 to TRBJ2-1; 8 bases are shared with TRBD1. This CDR3 region has 16 residues. Looked up from germline, CDR1 is SGHDN and CDR2 is FVKESK. The V gene end was trimmed by 4 bases and the J gene end by 6 bases; junction bases not matched to a gene: 11. Full variable domain (rest looked up from reference TRBV14 and TRBJ2-1): EAGVTQFPSHSVIEKGQTVTLRCDPISGHDNLYWYRRVMGKEIKFLLHFVKESKQDESGMPNNRFLAERTGGTYSTLKVQPAELEDSGVYFCASSLRPGTGPNEQFFGPGTRLTVL.

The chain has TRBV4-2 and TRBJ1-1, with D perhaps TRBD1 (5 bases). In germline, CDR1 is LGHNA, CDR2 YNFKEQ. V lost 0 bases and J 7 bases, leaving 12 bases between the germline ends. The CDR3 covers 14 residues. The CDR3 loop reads CASSQEWDGFEAFF. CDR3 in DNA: TGTGCCAGCAGCCAAGAATGGGACGGCTTTGAAGCTTTCTTT.

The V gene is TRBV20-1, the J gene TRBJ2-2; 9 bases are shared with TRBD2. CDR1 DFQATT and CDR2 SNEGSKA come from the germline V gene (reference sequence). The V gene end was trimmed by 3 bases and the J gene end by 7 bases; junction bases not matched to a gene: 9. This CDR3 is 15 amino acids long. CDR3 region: CSASRGLAFIGELFF. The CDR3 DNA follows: TGCAGTGCTAGTAGGGGACTAGCCTTTATCGGGGAGCTGTTTTTT.

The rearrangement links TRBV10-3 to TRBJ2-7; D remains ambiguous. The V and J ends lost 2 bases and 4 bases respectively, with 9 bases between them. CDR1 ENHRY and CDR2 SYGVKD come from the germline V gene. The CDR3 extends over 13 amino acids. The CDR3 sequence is CAISEQELYEQYF. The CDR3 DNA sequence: TGTGCCATCAGTGAGCAGGAACTTTACGAGCAGTACTTC.

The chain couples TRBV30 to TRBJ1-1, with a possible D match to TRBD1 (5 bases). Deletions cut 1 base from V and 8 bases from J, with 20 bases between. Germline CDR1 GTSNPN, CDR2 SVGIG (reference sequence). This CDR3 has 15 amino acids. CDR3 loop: CAWSAGTEDLGEAFF. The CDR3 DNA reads TGTGCCTGGAGTGCAGGGACGGAAGACTTAGGGGAAGCTTTCTTT.

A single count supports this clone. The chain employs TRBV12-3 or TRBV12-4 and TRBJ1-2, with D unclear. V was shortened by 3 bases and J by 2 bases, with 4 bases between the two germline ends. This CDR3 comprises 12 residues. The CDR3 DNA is TGTGCCAGCAGTTTGGAGAACTATGGCTACACCTTC. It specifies CASSLENYGYTF.

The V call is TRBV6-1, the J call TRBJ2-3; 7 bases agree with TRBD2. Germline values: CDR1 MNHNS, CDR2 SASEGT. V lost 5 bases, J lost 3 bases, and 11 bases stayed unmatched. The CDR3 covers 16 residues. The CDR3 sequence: CASSKEAGLWTDTQYF. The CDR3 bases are TGTGCCAGCAGTAAAGAAGCGGGATTGTGGACAGATACGCAGTATTTT.

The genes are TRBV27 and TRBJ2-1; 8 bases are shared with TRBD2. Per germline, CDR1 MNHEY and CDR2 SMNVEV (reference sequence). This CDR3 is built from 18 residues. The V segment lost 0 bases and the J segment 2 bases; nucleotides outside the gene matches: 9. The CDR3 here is CASSLSISAGRAYNEQFF. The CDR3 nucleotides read TGTGCCAGCAGTTTATCGATTTCTGCCGGGAGGGCCTACAATGAGCAGTTCTTC.